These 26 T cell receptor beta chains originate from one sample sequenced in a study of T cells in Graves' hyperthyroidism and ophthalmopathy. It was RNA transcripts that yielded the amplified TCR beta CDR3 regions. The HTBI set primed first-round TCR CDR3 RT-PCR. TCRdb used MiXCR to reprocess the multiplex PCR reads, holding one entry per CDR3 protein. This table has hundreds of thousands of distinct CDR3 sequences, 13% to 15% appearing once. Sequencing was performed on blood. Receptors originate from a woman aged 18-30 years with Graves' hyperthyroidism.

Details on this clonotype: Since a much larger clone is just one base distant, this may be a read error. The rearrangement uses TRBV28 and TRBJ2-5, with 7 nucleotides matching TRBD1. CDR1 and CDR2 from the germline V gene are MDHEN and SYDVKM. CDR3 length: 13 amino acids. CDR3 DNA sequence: TGTGTCAGCAGAGTTACGACAGGGAGTCTACTGTACTTC. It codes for CVSRVTTGSLLYF.

CDR3 sequence: CASSTGLERYNEQFF. The CDR3 DNA reads TGTGCCAGCAGTACAGGACTAGAACGGTACAATGAGCAGTTCTTC. This sequence joins TRBV27 and TRBJ2-1, with 7 bases that match TRBD2. This CDR3 has 15 amino acids. The germline gives CDR1 MNHEY, CDR2 SMNVEV (reference sequence). V lost 5 bases and J lost 4; bases outside the gene matches: 8.

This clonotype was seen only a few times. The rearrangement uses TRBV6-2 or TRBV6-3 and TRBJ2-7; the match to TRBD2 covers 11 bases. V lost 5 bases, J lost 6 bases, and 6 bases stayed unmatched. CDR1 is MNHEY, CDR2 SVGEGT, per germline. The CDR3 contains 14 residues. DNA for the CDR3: TGTGCCAGCAGTCTACTAGCGGGAGACTTCGAGCAGTACTTC. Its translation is CASSLLAGDFEQYF.

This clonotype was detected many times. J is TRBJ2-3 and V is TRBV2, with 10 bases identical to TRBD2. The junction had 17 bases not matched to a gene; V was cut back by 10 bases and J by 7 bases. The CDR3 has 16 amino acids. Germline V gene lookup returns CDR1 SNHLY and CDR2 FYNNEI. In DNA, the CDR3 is TGTGCCACCTTAAAGAATCAAGCGGGAGGGCCAAATACGCAGTATTTT. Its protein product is CATLKNQAGGPNTQYF.

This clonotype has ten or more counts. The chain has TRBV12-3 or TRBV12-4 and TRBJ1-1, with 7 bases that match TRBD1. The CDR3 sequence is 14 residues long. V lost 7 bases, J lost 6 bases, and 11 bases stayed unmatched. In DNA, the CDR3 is TGTGCCAGCATCCCTTCAGGGGGAAGGCCTGAAGCTTTCTTT. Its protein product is CASIPSGGRPEAFF.

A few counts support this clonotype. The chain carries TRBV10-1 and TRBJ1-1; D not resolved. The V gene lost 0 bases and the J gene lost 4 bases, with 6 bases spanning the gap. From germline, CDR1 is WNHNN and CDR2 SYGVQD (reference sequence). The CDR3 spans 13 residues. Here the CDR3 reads CASSESWGTEAFF. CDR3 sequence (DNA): TGCGCCAGCAGTGAGTCGTGGGGCACTGAAGCTTTCTTT.

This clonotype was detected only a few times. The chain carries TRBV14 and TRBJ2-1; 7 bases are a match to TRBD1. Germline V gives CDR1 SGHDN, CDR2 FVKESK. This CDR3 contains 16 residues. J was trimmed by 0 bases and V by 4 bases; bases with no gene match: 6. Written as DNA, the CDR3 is TGTGCCAGCAGCCGCCCGGGACAGAGCTCCTACAATGAGCAGTTCTTC. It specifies CASSRPGQSSYNEQFF.

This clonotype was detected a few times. CDR3 residues: CASSPRGSLSGNTIYF. DNA of the CDR3: TGTGCCAGCTCCCCCAGAGGGTCTCTCTCTGGAAACACCATATATTTT. This chain uses TRBV18 with TRBJ1-3; the D is unclear. CDR1 is KGHSH, CDR2 LQKENI, per germline. Trimming pared 6 bases from V and 0 bases from J, leaving 15 bases between. The CDR3 has 16 amino acids.

The CDR3 coding sequence is TGTGCCAGCAGTGAAGCGCCAGGGTCTTCCTATGGCTACACCTTC. Its protein is CASSEAPGSSYGYTF. J is TRBJ1-2 and V is TRBV6-1; weak D call: TRBD1 (5 bases). V was pared by 0 bases and J by 4 bases, with 12 bases between. Germline CDR1 MNHNS, CDR2 SASEGT. CDR3 length: 15 amino acids.

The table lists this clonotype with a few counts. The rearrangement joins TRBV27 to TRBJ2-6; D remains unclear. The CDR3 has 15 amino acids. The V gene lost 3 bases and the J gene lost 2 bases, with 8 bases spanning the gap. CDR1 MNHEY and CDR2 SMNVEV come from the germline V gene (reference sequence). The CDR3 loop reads CASSFSPPGANVLTF. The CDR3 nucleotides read TGTGCCAGCAGTTTTAGCCCCCCTGGGGCCAACGTCCTGACTTTC.

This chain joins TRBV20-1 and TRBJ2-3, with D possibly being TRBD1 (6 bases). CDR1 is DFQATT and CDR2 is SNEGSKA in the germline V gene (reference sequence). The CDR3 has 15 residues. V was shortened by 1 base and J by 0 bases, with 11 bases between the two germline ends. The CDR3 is CSARGVTGSTDTQYF. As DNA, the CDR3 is TGCAGTGCTAGAGGTGTGACAGGAAGCACAGATACGCAGTATTTT.

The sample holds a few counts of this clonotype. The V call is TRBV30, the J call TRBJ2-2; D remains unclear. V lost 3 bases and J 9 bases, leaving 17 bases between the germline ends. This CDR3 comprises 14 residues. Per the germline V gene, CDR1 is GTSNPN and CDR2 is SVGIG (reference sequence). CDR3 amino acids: CAWSPSRLHRELFF. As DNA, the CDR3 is TGTGCCTGGAGCCCGTCGCGACTTCACCGGGAGCTGTTTTTT. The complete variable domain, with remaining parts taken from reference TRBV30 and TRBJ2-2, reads SQTIHQWPATLVQPVGSPLSLECTVEGTSNPNLYWYRQAAGRGLQLLFYSVGIGQISSEVPQNLSASRPQDRQFILSSKKLLLSDSGFYLCAWSPSRLHRELFFGEGSRLTVL.

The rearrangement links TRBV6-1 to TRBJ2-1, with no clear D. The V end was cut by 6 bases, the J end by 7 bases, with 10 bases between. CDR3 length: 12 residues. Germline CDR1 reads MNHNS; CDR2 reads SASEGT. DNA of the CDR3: TGTGCCAGCAGGACCGAATGGAATGAGCAGTTCTTC. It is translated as CASRTEWNEQFF.

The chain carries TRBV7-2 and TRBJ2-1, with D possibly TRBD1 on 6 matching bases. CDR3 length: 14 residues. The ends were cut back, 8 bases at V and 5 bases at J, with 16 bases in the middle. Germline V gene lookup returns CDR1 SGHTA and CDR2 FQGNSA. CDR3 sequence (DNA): TGTGCCAGCCTCAGGCTAGCAGGGGACAATGAGCAGTTCTTC. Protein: CASLRLAGDNEQFF.

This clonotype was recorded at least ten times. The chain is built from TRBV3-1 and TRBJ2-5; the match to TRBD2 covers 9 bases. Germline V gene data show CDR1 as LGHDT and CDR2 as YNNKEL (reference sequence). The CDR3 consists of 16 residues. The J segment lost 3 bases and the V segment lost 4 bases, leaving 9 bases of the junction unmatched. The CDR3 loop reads CASSPPVAGVKETQYF. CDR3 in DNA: TGTGCCAGCAGCCCTCCCGTAGCGGGAGTTAAAGAGACCCAGTACTTC.

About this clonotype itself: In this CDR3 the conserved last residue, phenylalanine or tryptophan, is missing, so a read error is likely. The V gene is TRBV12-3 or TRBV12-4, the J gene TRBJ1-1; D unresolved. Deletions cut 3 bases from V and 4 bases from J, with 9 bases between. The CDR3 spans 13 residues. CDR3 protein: CASSLTPGTEAFL. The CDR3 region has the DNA TGTGCCAGCAGTTTGACCCCGGGCACTGAAGCTTTCCTT.

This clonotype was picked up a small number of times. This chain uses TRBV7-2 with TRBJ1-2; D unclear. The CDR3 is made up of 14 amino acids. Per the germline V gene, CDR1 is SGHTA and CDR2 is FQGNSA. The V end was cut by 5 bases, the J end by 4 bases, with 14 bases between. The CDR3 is CASSLSDGSYGYTF. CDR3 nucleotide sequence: TGTGCCAGCAGCCTCTCCGACGGCTCCTATGGCTACACCTTC.

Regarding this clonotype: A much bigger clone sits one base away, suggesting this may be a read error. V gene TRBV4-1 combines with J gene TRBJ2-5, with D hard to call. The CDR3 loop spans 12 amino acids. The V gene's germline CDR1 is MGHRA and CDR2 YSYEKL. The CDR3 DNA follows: TGCGCCAGCAACCAAGATTTAATAGCCCAGTACTTC. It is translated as CASNQDLIAQYF.

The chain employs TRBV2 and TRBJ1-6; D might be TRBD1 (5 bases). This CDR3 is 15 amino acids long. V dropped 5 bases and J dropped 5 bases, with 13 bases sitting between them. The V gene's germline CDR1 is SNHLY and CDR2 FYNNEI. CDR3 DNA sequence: TGTGCCAGCAGTTACTACGACAGAAATAATTCACCCCTCCACTTT. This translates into CASSYYDRNNSPLHF.

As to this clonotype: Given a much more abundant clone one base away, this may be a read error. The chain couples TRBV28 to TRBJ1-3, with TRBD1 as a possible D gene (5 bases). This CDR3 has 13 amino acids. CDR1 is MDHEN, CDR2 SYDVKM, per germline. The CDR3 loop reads CASAGGVGTTIYF. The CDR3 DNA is TGTGCCAGCGCCGGAGGGGTTGGAACCACCATATATTTT.

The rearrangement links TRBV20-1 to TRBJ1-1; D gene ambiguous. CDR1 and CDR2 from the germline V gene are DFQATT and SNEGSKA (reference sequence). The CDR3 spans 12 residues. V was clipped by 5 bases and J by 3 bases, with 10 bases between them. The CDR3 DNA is TGCAGTGCTTGGAGGAGGGACACTGAAGCTTTCTTT. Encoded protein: CSAWRRDTEAFF.

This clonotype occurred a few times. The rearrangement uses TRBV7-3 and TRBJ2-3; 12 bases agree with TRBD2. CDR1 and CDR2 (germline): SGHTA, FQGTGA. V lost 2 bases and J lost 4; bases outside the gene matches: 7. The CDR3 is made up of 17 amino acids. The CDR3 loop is CASSLRPTSGSSDTQYF. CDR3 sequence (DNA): TGTGCCAGCAGCTTACGCCCGACTAGCGGGAGTTCAGATACGCAGTATTTT.

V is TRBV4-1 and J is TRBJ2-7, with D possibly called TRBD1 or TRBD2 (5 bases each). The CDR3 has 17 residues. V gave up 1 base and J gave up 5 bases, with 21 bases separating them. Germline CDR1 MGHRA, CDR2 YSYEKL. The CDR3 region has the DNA TGCGCCAGCAGCCAAGTACGGAGACAGCGGTTTGTCGACGAGCAGTACTTC. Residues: CASSQVRRQRFVDEQYF.

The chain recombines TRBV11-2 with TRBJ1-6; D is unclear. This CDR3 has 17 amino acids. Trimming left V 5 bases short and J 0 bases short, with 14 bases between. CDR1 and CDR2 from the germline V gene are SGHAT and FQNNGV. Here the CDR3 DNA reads TGTGCCAGCAGCGAAAGTTCCGAGAGCTCCTATAATTCACCCCTCCACTTT. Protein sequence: CASSESSESSYNSPLHF.

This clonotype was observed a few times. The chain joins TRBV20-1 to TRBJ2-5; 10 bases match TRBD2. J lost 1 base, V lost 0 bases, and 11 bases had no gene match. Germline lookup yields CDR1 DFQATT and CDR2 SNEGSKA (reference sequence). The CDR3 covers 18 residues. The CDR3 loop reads CSARDSNGGTSVQETQYF. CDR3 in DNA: TGCAGTGCTAGAGATTCTAACGGAGGGACTAGCGTCCAAGAGACCCAGTACTTC.

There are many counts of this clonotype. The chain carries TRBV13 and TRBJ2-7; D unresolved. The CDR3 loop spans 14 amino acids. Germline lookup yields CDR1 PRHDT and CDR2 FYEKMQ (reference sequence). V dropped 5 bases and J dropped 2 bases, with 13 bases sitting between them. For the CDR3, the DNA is TGTGCCAGCAGCGTCGGTGGACGTACCTACGAGCAGTACTTC. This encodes CASSVGGRTYEQYF.